One sample yielded the 10 T cell receptor beta chains listed below, sequenced in a study of tumor-infiltrating lymphocytes in primary liver carcinoma. TCR beta cDNA was made from 500 ng total RNA with a constant-region primer. Three rounds of nested multiplex PCR with slightly modified ARM-PCR produced TCR beta libraries. Researchers ran the first two PCR rounds for roughly 11 cycles each with TRBV1-TRBV30 forward primers and a C-beta reverse primer. One entry per CDR3 protein results from TCRdb running MiXCR on the multiplex PCR reads. The sample has 55,000 to 70,000 distinct CDR3 sequences, over 65% seen once. Both RNA and DNA were isolated together from around 20-30 mg of bulk tissue that had not been sorted. The sequenced sample consisted of liver tumor tissue from sampling region 2. As to subset: tumor region T2, inferior pole. The receptors derive from a man aged 40-50 years with primary liver carcinoma and hepatitis B virus infection.

The chain has TRBV5-1 and TRBJ2-2, with D possibly TRBD2 on 6 matching bases. This CDR3 spans 14 amino acids. From germline, CDR1 is SGHRS and CDR2 YFSETQ. The DNA for the CDR3 is TGCTCCACCAATGAGATAGCGGTAACCGGGGAGCTGTTTTTT. This encodes CSTNEIAVTGELFF.

This chain links TRBV12-3 or TRBV12-4 with TRBJ2-1; no definite D call. Deletions cut 9 bases from V and 10 bases from J, with 16 bases between. This CDR3 is built from 12 residues. CDR3 in DNA: TGTGCCAGTACTTTGGTCGGCTGGGAGCAGTTCTTC. Translation gives CASTLVGWEQFF.

The chain joins TRBV14 to TRBJ2-7; D is ambiguous. Trimming took 5 bases from V and 13 from J, leaving 21 bases between them. CDR1 SGHDN and CDR2 FVKESK come from the germline V gene. This CDR3 has 13 residues. The CDR3: CASSAYSESTHYF. CDR3 nucleotide sequence: TGTGCCAGCAGCGCCTATTCCGAGTCAACGCATTACTTC.

Concerning this clonotype: Since no conserved phenylalanine or tryptophan closes the CDR3, a read error is the likely cause. The chain is built from TRBV4-1 and TRBJ2-7, with 10 bases identical to TRBD1. The germline V gene has CDR1 MGHRA and CDR2 YSYEKL. This CDR3 has 17 residues. The CDR3 spells CASSQGLGTGAFYEQYI. CDR3 bases: TGTGCCAGCAGCCAAGGCTTGGGGACAGGGGCCTTCTACGAGCAGTACATC.

The chain links TRBV29-1 to TRBJ1-1; D is ambiguous. The CDR3 has 15 amino acids. Germline CDR1 reads SQVTM; CDR2 reads ANQGSEA. V dropped 4 bases and J dropped 0 bases, with 15 bases sitting between them. The DNA for the CDR3 is TGCAGCGTTGGGGCGGGGTGGGCTATGAACACTGAAGCTTTCTTT. Translated, it gives CSVGAGWAMNTEAFF.

In regard to this clonotype: Just one base apart from a much larger clone, this may be a read error. The CDR3 DNA sequence: TGCAGGTCCGGCGCTAGCACAGATACGCAGTATTTT. This sequence encodes CRSGASTDTQYF. The chain is built from TRBV29-1 and TRBJ2-3, with D uncertain. The CDR3 loop spans 12 amino acids. The V gene's germline CDR1 is SQVTM and CDR2 ANQGSEA.

Remarks on this clonotype: At one boundary the junction diverges from the germline segment, which might be a read error. V usage is TRBV12-3 or TRBV12-4 and J usage is TRBJ2-7; a possible D gene is TRBD2 (6 bases). This CDR3 has 15 amino acids. The CDR3 is CASSLGTGLFYEQYF. DNA of the CDR3: TGTGCTAGCAGTCTTGGGACGGGACTTTTCTACGAGCAGTACTTC.

Points on this clonotype: The CDR3 carries no conserved terminal phenylalanine or tryptophan, so it likely arises from a read error. The chain carries TRBV29-1 and TRBJ2-3; 12 bases match TRBD2. Germline assignment: CDR1 SQVTM and CDR2 ANQGSEA. This CDR3 is 15 amino acids long. CDR3: CSVSGTSGFTDMQYL. The CDR3, as DNA: TGCAGCGTTTCCGGGACTAGCGGGTTCACAGATATGCAGTATCTT.

Comment on this clonotype: Since a much larger clone is just one base distant, this may be a read error. The chain joins TRBV28 to TRBJ2-7; TRBD1 matches at 7 bases. The CDR3 covers 16 residues. Trimming removed 4 bases from V and 3 bases from J; junction bases left unmatched: 12. Looked up from germline, CDR1 is MDHEN and CDR2 is SYDVKM. CDR3 in amino acids: CASSSTKTGTNYEQYF. Here the CDR3 DNA reads TGTGCCAGCAGTTCGACCAAGACAGGGACCAACTACGAGCAGTACTTC. Together with reference TRBV28 and TRBJ2-7, the CDR3 gives the full variable domain: DVKVTQSSRYLVKRTGEKVFLECVQDMDHENMFWYRQDPGLGLRLIYFSYDVKMKEKGDIPEGYSVSREKKERFSLILESASTNQTSMYLCASSSTKTGTNYEQYFGPGTRLTVT.

Regarding this clonotype: One end of the junction is discordant with germline, which a read error may explain. CDR3 DNA sequence: TGTGCCGGCCTAGACACCGGGGGGCTGTTTTTT. Its protein is CAGLDTGGLFF. The chain employs TRBV6-8 and TRBJ2-2; D may be TRBD2 (6 bases). CDR3 length: 11 amino acids. CDR1 and CDR2 from the germline V gene are MNHGY and SAAAGT.